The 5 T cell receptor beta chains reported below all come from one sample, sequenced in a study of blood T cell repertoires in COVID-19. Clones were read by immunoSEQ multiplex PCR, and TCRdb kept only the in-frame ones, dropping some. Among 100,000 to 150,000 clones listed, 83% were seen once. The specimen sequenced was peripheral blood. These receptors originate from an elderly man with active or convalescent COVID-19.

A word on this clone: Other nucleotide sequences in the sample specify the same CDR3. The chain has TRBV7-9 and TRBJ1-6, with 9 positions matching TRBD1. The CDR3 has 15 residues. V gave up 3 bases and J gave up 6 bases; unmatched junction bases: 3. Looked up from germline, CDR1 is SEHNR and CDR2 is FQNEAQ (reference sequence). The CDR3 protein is CASSLGDRANSPLHF. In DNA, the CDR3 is TGTGCCAGCAGCTTGGGGGACAGGGCTAATTCACCCCTCCACTTT.

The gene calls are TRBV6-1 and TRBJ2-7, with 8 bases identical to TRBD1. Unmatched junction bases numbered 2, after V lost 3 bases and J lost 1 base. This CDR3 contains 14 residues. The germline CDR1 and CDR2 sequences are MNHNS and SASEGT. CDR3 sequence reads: CASSDRGRSYEQYF. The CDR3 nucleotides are TGTGCCAGCAGTGACAGGGGGCGATCCTACGAGCAGTACTTC.

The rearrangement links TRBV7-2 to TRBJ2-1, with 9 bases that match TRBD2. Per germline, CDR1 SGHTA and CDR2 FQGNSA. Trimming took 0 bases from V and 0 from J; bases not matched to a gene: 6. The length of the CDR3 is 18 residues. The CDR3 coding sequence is TGTGCCAGCAGCTTAGCAGTAGGAGCGGGGGGCTCCTACAATGAGCAGTTCTTC. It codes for CASSLAVGAGGSYNEQFF.

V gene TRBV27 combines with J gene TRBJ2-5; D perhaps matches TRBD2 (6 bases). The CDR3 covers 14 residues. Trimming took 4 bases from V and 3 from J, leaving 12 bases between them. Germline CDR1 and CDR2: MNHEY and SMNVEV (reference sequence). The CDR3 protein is CASSSLRGEETQYF. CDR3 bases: TGTGCCAGCAGTTCCCTCCGCGGGGAAGAGACCCAGTACTTC.

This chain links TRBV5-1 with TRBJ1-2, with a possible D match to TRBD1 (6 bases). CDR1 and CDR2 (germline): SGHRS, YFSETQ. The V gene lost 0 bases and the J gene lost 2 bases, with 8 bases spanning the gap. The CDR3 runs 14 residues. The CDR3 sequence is CASSLDRVNYGYTF. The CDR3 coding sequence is TGCGCCAGCAGCTTGGACAGGGTAAACTATGGCTACACCTTC.